A single sample is the source of the 27 T cell receptor beta chains below, sequenced in a study of T-cell reconstitution after alpha-beta-depleted transplantation in children. Unique molecular identifiers were used to barcode this TCRbeta library. TCRdb re-called the PCR reads with MiXCR, one entry per CDR3 protein. The sample lists about 400,000 distinct CDR3 sequences; about 14% were seen once. This specimen consisted of PBMCs, obtained from the stem cell graft. These receptor sequences come from a human donor who donated a stem cell graft to a child with Fanconi anemia.

This clonotype was detected many times. This sequence joins TRBV6-2 or TRBV6-3 and TRBJ1-2, with 9 bases that match TRBD1. Germline lookup yields CDR1 MNHEY and CDR2 SVGEGT. V was pared by 6 bases and J by 5 bases, with 7 bases of the junction left unmatched. This CDR3 is 14 amino acids long. The CDR3 coding sequence is TGTGCCAGCAGCACAGGGGGCTCTGGGTATGGCTACACCTTC. Translated: CASSTGGSGYGYTF.

The J gene is TRBJ2-7, the V gene TRBV15; D remains ambiguous. The CDR3 runs 14 residues. In germline, CDR1 is LNHNV, CDR2 YYDKDF (reference sequence). The chain's CDR3 is CATSRDLSAYDQYV. The CDR3 DNA reads TGTGCCACCAGCAGAGATTTGTCGGCCTACGACCAGTACGTC.

This clonotype has more than one count but fewer than ten. The V and J genes are TRBV12-3 or TRBV12-4 and TRBJ2-4, with 8 positions matching TRBD1. The CDR3 extends over 14 amino acids. V was clipped by 5 bases and J by 7 bases; unmatched bases: 7. CDR3 DNA sequence: TGTGCCAGCAGTATAGGACAGGGCTTGAACATTCAGTACTTC. This codes for CASSIGQGLNIQYF.

In this sample, this clonotype turned up many times. This rearrangement joins TRBV11-2 to TRBJ2-2; 9 bases line up with TRBD1. Germline V gene data show CDR1 as SGHAT and CDR2 as FQNNGV. This CDR3 region has 14 residues. The V gene end was trimmed by 5 bases and the J gene end by 5 bases; junction bases not matched to a gene: 3. CDR3 sequence (DNA): TGTGCCAGCAGCCGCGGACAGGGGACCGGGGAGCTGTTTTTT. This encodes CASSRGQGTGELFF.

This clonotype appeared many times. The V and J genes are TRBV30 and TRBJ2-7, with TRBD2 as a possible D gene (5 bases). This CDR3 has 14 amino acids. The V end was cut by 4 bases, the J end by 5 bases, with 18 bases between. CDR1 and CDR2 from the germline V gene are GTSNPN and SVGIG (reference sequence). The CDR3 reads CAWTMGVGNHEQYF. The CDR3 DNA reads as TGTGCCTGGACTATGGGAGTGGGGAACCACGAGCAGTACTTC.

This rearrangement joins TRBV6-2 or TRBV6-3 to TRBJ2-1; a weak D match, TRBD2 (5 bases). Germline-derived CDR1 and CDR2 are MNHEY and SVGEGT. CDR3 size: 13 residues. Trimming left V 6 bases short and J 9 bases short, with 15 bases between. In DNA form, the CDR3 reads TGTGCCAGCAGCTCCCCGGGATATCCTGAGCAGTTCTTC. It encodes CASSSPGYPEQFF.

This clonotype appeared a few times. The chain carries TRBV29-1 and TRBJ1-3; D is unclear. With 0 bases removed from V and 0 bases from J, the gap between germline ends came to 6 bases. The CDR3 has 14 residues. Germline CDR1 and CDR2: SQVTM and ANQGSEA. The CDR3 DNA reads TGCAGCGTTGAAGACGGATTCTCTGGAAACACCATATATTTT. Protein product: CSVEDGFSGNTIYF.

This clonotype was detected once. The J gene is TRBJ2-5, the V gene TRBV10-3; tentatively, D is TRBD1 or TRBD2 (6 bases each). This CDR3 has 16 residues. Germline V CDR1 and CDR2: ENHRY, SYGVKD. Trimming took 2 bases from V and 2 from J, leaving 15 bases between them. CDR3 DNA: TGTGCCATCAGTGAGAGGGGGGCCCGGGTTCAAGAGACCCAGTACTTC. Amino acids: CAISERGARVQETQYF.

The DNA for the CDR3 is TGCGCCAGCAGCTTGGAGGTGGGGCTGAGCACTGAAGCTTTCTTT. The encoded protein is CASSLEVGLSTEAFF. This chain joins TRBV5-1 and TRBJ1-1; perhaps TRBD1 as D (5 bases). The CDR3 consists of 15 residues. V lost 0 bases, J lost 4 bases, and 13 bases lay in between. The germline V gene has CDR1 SGHRS and CDR2 YFSETQ.

This chain links TRBV20-1 with TRBJ2-3, with D possibly TRBD1 on 6 matching bases. The CDR3 is 17 amino acids. The V end lost 0 bases, the J end lost 3 bases, and 19 bases lay between the germline ends. CDR1 and CDR2 (germline): DFQATT, SNEGSKA (reference sequence). CDR3 loop: CSARDLKKQGGTDTQYF. DNA of the CDR3: TGCAGTGCTAGAGATCTCAAGAAACAGGGTGGAACAGATACGCAGTATTTT.

This chain links TRBV6-1 with TRBJ1-1; D is uncertain. Trimming pared 6 bases from V and 0 bases from J, leaving 17 bases between. The CDR3 runs 16 residues. CDR1 and CDR2 from the germline V gene are MNHNS and SASEGT. CDR3 DNA sequence: TGTGCCAGCAGGGACGCCTTTTTGGCTATGAACACTGAAGCTTTCTTT. Amino acid sequence: CASRDAFLAMNTEAFF.

The J gene is TRBJ2-7, the V gene TRBV10-3; TRBD1 is a possible D gene (5 bases). Trimming removed 3 bases from V and 3 bases from J, with 6 bases in between. Germline V gives CDR1 ENHRY, CDR2 SYGVKD. CDR3 length equals 12 residues. The CDR3 coding sequence is TGTGCCATCAGTGATCAGGGCTACGAGCAGTACGTC. It encodes CAISDQGYEQYV.

In its sample, this clonotype was seen a few times. The chain carries TRBV6-5 and TRBJ1-2, with 9 bases aligning to TRBD1. J was trimmed by 8 bases and V by 6 bases; bases with no gene match: 13. The germline V gene has CDR1 MNHEY and CDR2 SVGAGI. CDR3 length equals 15 residues. CDR3 sequence reads: CASSGADRGLGGYTF. In DNA form, the CDR3 reads TGTGCCAGCAGCGGGGCCGACAGGGGGTTAGGAGGCTACACCTTC.

In DNA, the CDR3 is TGCGCCAGCAGCCAAGAGCTGAGCTACGAGCAGTACTTC. Amino acids: CASSQELSYEQYF. The chain is built from TRBV4-3 and TRBJ2-7; D is ambiguous. Germline V gene lookup returns CDR1 LGHNA and CDR2 YSLEER. The CDR3 sequence is 13 residues long. Deletions cut 0 bases from V and 3 bases from J, with 6 bases between.

This clonotype was observed at least ten times. The rearrangement links TRBV20-1 to TRBJ2-3; D unresolved. The CDR3 totals 13 residues. The V end lost 0 bases, the J end lost 2 bases, and 6 bases lay between the germline ends. Germline loops: CDR1 DFQATT, CDR2 SNEGSKA (reference sequence). The CDR3 loop is CSARDIPTDTQYF. For the CDR3, the DNA is TGCAGTGCTAGAGACATACCCACAGATACGCAGTATTTT.

CDR3 amino acids: CASSLRLVDETTQYF. Here the CDR3 DNA reads TGTGCCAGCAGCCTTAGACTAGTCGATGAAACGACCCAGTACTTC. The chain carries TRBV3-1 and TRBJ2-5; tentatively, D is TRBD2 (6 bases). Germline V gene sequence: CDR1 LGHDT, CDR2 YNNKEL (reference sequence). CDR3 length: 15 amino acids. V shed 4 bases and J shed 7 bases, with 19 bases lying between them.

This clonotype was seen more than once but under ten times. The genes are TRBV10-2 and TRBJ2-2; TRBD1 aligns across 8 bases. Trimming cost V 9 bases and J 1 base; bases outside gene matches: 1. In germline, CDR1 is WSHSY, CDR2 SAAADI. This CDR3 region has 13 residues. Here the CDR3 DNA reads TGCGCCAGGGGGACAGGGAACACCGGGGAGCTGTTTTTT. Translated: CARGTGNTGELFF.

The chain is built from TRBV7-8 and TRBJ1-2; tentative D call: TRBD1 (6 bases). The V gene's germline CDR1 is SGHVS and CDR2 FQNEAQ. V lost 5 bases, J lost 4 bases, and 11 bases lay in between. The CDR3 covers 13 residues. CDR3 sequence (DNA): TGTGCCAGCAGCCCCTGGGGGGCCTATGGCTACACCTTC. It encodes CASSPWGAYGYTF. Full variable domain (missing parts from reference TRBV7-8 and TRBJ1-2): GAGVSQSPRYKVAKRGQDVALRCDPISGHVSLFWYQQALGQGPEFLTYFQNEAQLDKSGLPSDRFFAERPEGSVSTLKIQRTQQEDSAVYLCASSPWGAYGYTFGSGTRLTVV.

This clonotype was detected ten times or more. The chain uses TRBV29-1 and TRBJ2-7, with 7 bases fitting TRBD1. The germline CDR1 and CDR2 sequences are SQVTM and ANQGSEA. V lost 5 bases to trimming and J lost 6 bases; unmatched junction nucleotides: 7. This CDR3 is 12 amino acids long. CDR3 protein: CSVQDRRSEQYF. CDR3 sequence (DNA): TGCAGCGTTCAGGACAGGAGGAGCGAGCAGTACTTC.

The J gene is TRBJ1-1, the V gene TRBV12-3 or TRBV12-4, with 10 bases identical to TRBD1. The junction had 12 bases not matched to a gene; V was cut back by 5 bases and J by 6 bases. This CDR3 region has 16 residues. The CDR3 coding sequence is TGTGCCAGCAGTCTGAGAAGGACAGGGGGAAGGGCTGAAGCTTTCTTT. Protein: CASSLRRTGGRAEAFF.

CDR3: CASSPALGQQETQYF. CDR3 sequence (DNA): TGTGCCAGCAGCCCAGCCTTGGGGCAACAAGAGACCCAGTACTTC. The rearrangement uses TRBV12-3 or TRBV12-4 and TRBJ2-5; possible D gene TRBD1, 5 bases. The V and J ends lost 6 bases and 2 bases respectively, with 16 bases between them. This CDR3 is 15 amino acids long.

V gene TRBV5-1 combines with J gene TRBJ1-2; the match to TRBD1 covers 7 bases. Germline values: CDR1 SGHRS, CDR2 YFSETQ. CDR3 length: 16 amino acids. Unmatched junction bases numbered 12, after V lost 0 bases and J lost 7 bases. CDR3 protein: CASSLGPITGATGYTF. In nucleotides, the CDR3 is TGCGCCAGCAGCTTGGGGCCCATAACAGGGGCCACTGGCTACACCTTC.

The rearrangement uses TRBV27 and TRBJ1-1; 10 positions match TRBD1. This CDR3 is built from 15 residues. V shed 5 bases and J 1 base; nucleotides not matched to a gene: 4. Germline values: CDR1 MNHEY, CDR2 SMNVEV (reference sequence). The CDR3 DNA reads as TGTGCCAGCAGTCTGACAGGGGGCCCGAACACTGAAGCTTTCTTT. This sequence encodes CASSLTGGPNTEAFF.

This clonotype was detected a few times. This chain connects TRBV13 to TRBJ2-1; TRBD1 is a possible D gene (5 bases). Germline loops: CDR1 PRHDT, CDR2 FYEKMQ (reference sequence). The CDR3 loop spans 15 amino acids. Trimming cost V 5 bases and J 2 bases, with 13 bases left between them. The CDR3 coding sequence is TGTGCCAGCAGCGGCGGCAGGGCGACCTACAATGAGCAGTTCTTC. It yields the protein CASSGGRATYNEQFF.

This clonotype was counted only a few times. The genes are TRBV27 and TRBJ2-5; 9 bases match TRBD1. This CDR3 is 15 amino acids long. J lost 5 bases, V lost 5 bases, and 9 bases had no gene match. Germline values: CDR1 MNHEY, CDR2 SMNVEV (reference sequence). The CDR3 region is CASSPETGGLETQYF. In DNA form, the CDR3 reads TGTGCCAGCAGTCCAGAGACAGGGGGGTTGGAGACCCAGTACTTC.

In this sample, this clonotype turned up many times. The V gene is TRBV11-1, the J gene TRBJ2-3; 10 positions agree with TRBD1. Germline CDR1 reads SGHAT; CDR2 reads FQDESV (reference sequence). Trimming took 5 bases from V and 1 from J; bases not matched to a gene: 6. The CDR3 extends over 16 amino acids. The CDR3 DNA is TGTGCCAGCAGCGGACCCGGGACAGGGGGCACAGATACGCAGTATTTT. Translated, it gives CASSGPGTGGTDTQYF.

This clonotype was found many times. This CDR3 is CASSSSRALPTGSLEQFF. DNA for the CDR3: TGTGCCAGCAGCTCATCCCGGGCCCTTCCAACGGGTTCGCTTGAGCAGTTCTTC. The chain combines TRBV7-2 with TRBJ2-1; D is uncertain. CDR3 size: 18 residues. V lost 4 bases and J 9 bases, leaving 28 bases between the germline ends. The V gene's germline CDR1 is SGHTA and CDR2 FQGNSA.